These 14 T cell receptor beta chains share one sample of origin, sequenced in a study of human T cells and chemical hapten exposure (dated by TCRdb to 2020 to 2023). This specimen's time point label, per the study, means: patch test 2, 6 weeks after DPC sensitization. The treatment or condition tag for this specimen amounts to: therapeutic diphenylcyclopropenone sensitization with weekly scalp DPC. The receptor library was made with RACE. The listed sequencing device is NextSeq 500. TCRdb reran the public reads through fastp at Q25 and MiXCR, keeping productive beta chains. Rows with a matching CDR3 protein are joined into one entry that keeps the most common DNA and genes. The sample yields 65,000 to 90,000 distinct CDR3 sequences; approximately 7% were counted once. The ten largest clones add up to 1% to 1.5% of the sample. This specimen consisted of whole blood, obtained in connection with sensitization to the hapten diphenylcyclopropenone (DPC). All receptors come from a woman in her 30s with alopecia areata. Some clones in this sample may be carry-over from other donors' samples.

The V call is TRBV7-2, the J call TRBJ1-2, with 7 nucleotides matching TRBD1. CDR1 SGHTA and CDR2 FQGNSA come from the germline V gene. The V and J ends lost 3 bases and 6 bases, in that order; junction bases with no gene match: 10. The CDR3 consists of 15 residues. The CDR3 reads CASSFTDRPDHGYTF. CDR3 bases: TGTGCCAGCAGCTTTACGGACAGGCCCGACCATGGCTACACCTTC.

This clonotype was seen more than once but under ten times. This chain connects TRBV20-1 to TRBJ2-5, with D maybe TRBD1 (6 bases). Trimming left V 6 bases short and J 0 bases short, with 14 bases between. Germline CDR1 is DFQATT and CDR2 is SNEGSKA (reference sequence). The CDR3 totals 14 residues. The CDR3 DNA reads as TGCAGTGCCCGAGGGACACAGGACCAAGAGACCCAGTACTTC. Translated: CSARGTQDQETQYF.

This clonotype was seen repeatedly, ten times or more. The gene calls are TRBV29-1 and TRBJ2-3, with no clear D. CDR3 length equals 14 residues. The germline V and J ends were trimmed by 3 bases and 1 base, with 11 bases remaining between them. Germline V gives CDR1 SQVTM, CDR2 ANQGSEA. The CDR3 DNA is TGCAGCGTTGATTCGGGCCGTCGCACAGATACGCAGTATTTT. It specifies CSVDSGRRTDTQYF.

The chain recombines TRBV5-6 with TRBJ2-1; unclear D gene. The germline CDR1 and CDR2 sequences are SGHDT and YYEEEE. V was shortened by 2 bases and J by 5 bases, with 5 bases between the two germline ends. The CDR3 length is 12 residues. As DNA, the CDR3 is TGTGCCAGCAGCTTATATAACAATGAGCAGTTCTTC. Translation gives CASSLYNNEQFF.

There are a few counts of this clonotype. V usage is TRBV6-2 or TRBV6-3 and J usage is TRBJ2-1; 7 bases line up with TRBD2. The germline CDR1 and CDR2 sequences are MNHEY and SVGEGT. The V and J ends lost 5 bases and 3 bases, in that order; junction bases with no gene match: 4. The CDR3 totals 14 residues. Written as DNA, the CDR3 is TGTGCCAGCAGTGTCCGGACTAGCTACAATGAGCAGTTCTTC. This sequence encodes CASSVRTSYNEQFF.

This clonotype was observed many times. This sequence joins TRBV7-8 and TRBJ2-1, with 10 nucleotides matching TRBD1. This CDR3 has 15 residues. V gave up 2 bases and J gave up 8 bases; unmatched junction bases: 6. Germline V lookup: CDR1 SGHVS, CDR2 FQNEAQ. The CDR3 loop reads CASSLRQGAWDEQFF. The DNA for the CDR3 is TGTGCCAGCAGCTTAAGACAGGGGGCGTGGGATGAGCAGTTCTTC.

This clonotype was observed at least ten times. V is TRBV10-3 and J is TRBJ1-4, with no clear D. CDR3 length: 12 amino acids. V dropped 3 bases and J dropped 5 bases, with 4 bases sitting between them. The V gene's germline CDR1 is ENHRY and CDR2 SYGVKD. CDR3 in amino acids: CAISEGNEKLFF. As DNA, the CDR3 is TGTGCCATCAGTGAAGGAAATGAAAAACTGTTTTTT.

Comments on this clonotype: A junction end diverges from the germline sequence, so it may reflect a read error. The chain employs TRBV11-2 and TRBJ1-2; 7 nucleotides match TRBD1. This CDR3 comprises 14 residues. CDR1 and CDR2 (germline): SGHAT, FQNNGV. The CDR3 coding sequence is TGTGCCAGCAGTTTAGACAGGGTTCTATCTGGCTACACCTTC. It is translated as CASSLDRVLSGYTF. The entire variable domain, with the rest obtained from reference TRBV11-2 and TRBJ1-2, is as follows: EAGVAQSPRYKIIEKRQSVAFWCNPISGHATLYWYQQILGQGPKLLIQFQNNGVVDDSQLPKDRFSAERLKGVDSTLKIQPAKLEDSAVYLCASSLDRVLSGYTFGSGTRLTVV.

The rearrangement uses TRBV2 and TRBJ1-1, with TRBD1 identical over 7 bases. The CDR3 runs 13 residues. Germline loops: CDR1 SNHLY, CDR2 FYNNEI. V lost 10 bases and J lost 1; bases outside the gene matches: 6. DNA of the CDR3: TGTGCCACCCGTAGGACAGGGAACACTGAAGCTTTCTTT. This encodes CATRRTGNTEAFF. The full variable domain, completed using reference TRBV2 and TRBJ1-1, is EPEVTQTPSHQVTQMGQEVILRCVPISNHLYFYWYRQILGQKVEFLVSFYNNEISEKSEIFDDQFSVERPDGSNFTLKIRSTKLEDSAMYFCATRRTGNTEAFFGQGTRLTVV.

The V and J genes are TRBV12-3 or TRBV12-4 and TRBJ2-3, with 10 bases matching TRBD2. This CDR3 has 16 residues. The V and J ends lost 3 bases and 5 bases, in that order; junction bases with no gene match: 8. The CDR3 loop reads CASSFTLAGAGDTQYF. For the CDR3, the DNA is TGTGCCAGCAGTTTCACCCTAGCGGGGGCGGGAGATACGCAGTATTTT.

This clonotype turned up a few times. The gene calls are TRBV20-1 and TRBJ2-3; 7 bases fit TRBD2. J gave up 2 bases and V 4 bases, and 6 bases lay outside the gene matches. Germline assignment: CDR1 DFQATT and CDR2 SNEGSKA (reference sequence). The CDR3 length is 14 residues. In DNA, the CDR3 is TGCAGTGCTACGGGGTGGGACTACACAGATACGCAGTATTTT. Protein sequence: CSATGWDYTDTQYF.

V is TRBV19 and J is TRBJ1-5, with unresolved D. This CDR3 contains 15 residues. The germline CDR1 and CDR2 sequences are LNHDA and SQIVND (reference sequence). Deletions cut 8 bases from V and 3 bases from J, with 17 bases between. DNA of the CDR3: TGTGCCAGTGGTTACGACTATACTAACAATCAGCCCCAGCATTTT. Protein product: CASGYDYTNNQPQHF. The full variable domain, with the rest looked up from reference TRBV19 and TRBJ1-5, is DGGITQSPKYLFRKEGQNVTLSCEQNLNHDAMYWYRQDPGQGLRLIYYSQIVNDFQKGDIAEGYSVSREKKESFPLTVTSAQKNPTAFYLCASGYDYTNNQPQHFGDGTRLSIL.

This clonotype was counted only a few times. This sequence joins TRBV7-8 and TRBJ2-6; D assignment may be TRBD1 or TRBD2 (5 bases each). CDR1 and CDR2 (germline): SGHVS, FQNEAQ. There are 19 residues in the CDR3. V lost 2 bases and J 0 bases, leaving 17 bases between the germline ends. This chain's CDR3 is CASSLTGTVTLSGANVLTF. In nucleotides, the CDR3 is TGTGCCAGCAGCTTAACCGGGACGGTGACCCTCTCTGGGGCCAACGTCCTGACTTTC.

The table lists this clonotype with a few counts. This chain joins TRBV6-1 and TRBJ1-6, with D unclear. The ends were cut back, 5 bases at V and 12 bases at J, with 20 bases in the middle. The CDR3 has 15 residues. Germline values: CDR1 MNHNS, CDR2 SASEGT. The CDR3 DNA reads TGTGCCAGCAGTCCCAGTCAGGTGATCGGGTTACCCCTCCACTTT. Protein: CASSPSQVIGLPLHF.